This T cell receptor (beta chain) was captured in a study of vaccination and CD4 T cells after COVID-19. Study-wide context: Overlapping spike peptides from SARS-CoV-2, HCoV-NL63, HCoV-OC43 and HCoV-229E served to stimulate the cells.

Findings and caveats of the study: Within the convalescent patients, a median about 89% of the SARS-CoV-2-reactive clones were ones that appeared only post-vaccination.

Treatment indicated: approximately nine-day PBMC culture with coronavirus spike peptide pools or control peptides (ViraFEST assay). Culture conditions combined roughly 2 million PBMCs per well with about 9 IU/ml IL-2 and roughly 10 ug/ml peptide pools. About this clonotype: Its antigen is undetermined.

An Oncomine TCR Beta short-read assay was used to sequence the DNA from cultured CD4+ T cells. Using its own MiXCR run on the PCR reads, TCRdb lists one record per CDR3 protein. The table shows about 15,000 distinct CDR3 sequences, with around half occurring only once. The V gene end was trimmed by 4 bases and the J gene end by 4 bases; junction bases not matched to a gene: 5. The CDR3 runs 15 residues. In germline, CDR1 is LGHNA, CDR2 YSLEER. The J gene is TRBJ2-3, the V gene TRBV4-3; 10 positions agree with TRBD1. The sequence was obtained from a human donor who had recovered from COVID-19. Sequenced material: CD4+ T cells from blood, cultured in vitro, taken before SARS-CoV-2 vaccination. CDR3 region: CASSLMTGGADTQYF. CDR3 coding DNA: TGCGCCAGCAGCCTTATGACAGGGGGCGCAGATACGCAGTATTTT.